This TCR beta chain was recovered during a study of blood T cell repertoires in COVID-19. At the level of the study: Researchers got acute and convalescent COVID-19 samples from the United States, Italy and Spain. T cells, B-cell-depleted T cells, or PBMCs provided the cDNA or gDNA that served as material.

The CDR3 spans 15 residues. CDR1 and CDR2 from the germline V gene are LGHDT and YNNKEL (reference sequence). The junction had 11 bases not matched to a gene; V was cut back by 4 bases and J by 9 bases. Source study methods: Amplifying reference gene primers gave estimates of nucleated cell counts. Clones were sequenced by immunoSEQ multiplex PCR, and TCRdb holds only the in-frame ones, with some missing. The D gene and trimming were derived from the DNA, and the V and J assignments and clone size from that table. Among about 140,000 clones, about 79% were seen once, and the ten largest hold about a tenth.

The sample was peripheral blood. The sequence derives from a man in his sixties with active or convalescent COVID-19. The chain joins TRBV3-1 (or the pseudogene TRBV3-2) to TRBJ2-1; 8 positions match TRBD2. CDR3 in amino acids: CASSPPGLVSSEQFF. The CDR3, as DNA: TGTGCCAGCAGCCCCCCGGGACTAGTTTCATCTGAGCAGTTCTTC.